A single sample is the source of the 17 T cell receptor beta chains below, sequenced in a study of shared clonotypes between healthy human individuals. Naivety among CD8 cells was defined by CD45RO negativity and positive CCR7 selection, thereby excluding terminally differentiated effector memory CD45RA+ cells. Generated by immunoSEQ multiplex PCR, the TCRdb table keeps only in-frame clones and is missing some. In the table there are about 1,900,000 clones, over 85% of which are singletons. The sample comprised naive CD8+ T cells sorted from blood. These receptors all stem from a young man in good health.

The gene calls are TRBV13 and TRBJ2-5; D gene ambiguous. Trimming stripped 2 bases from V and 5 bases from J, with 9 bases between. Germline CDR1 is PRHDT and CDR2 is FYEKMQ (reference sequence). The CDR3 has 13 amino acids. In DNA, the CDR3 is TGTGCCAGCAGCTTAAACGAGGTGGAGACCCAGTACTTC. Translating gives CASSLNEVETQYF.

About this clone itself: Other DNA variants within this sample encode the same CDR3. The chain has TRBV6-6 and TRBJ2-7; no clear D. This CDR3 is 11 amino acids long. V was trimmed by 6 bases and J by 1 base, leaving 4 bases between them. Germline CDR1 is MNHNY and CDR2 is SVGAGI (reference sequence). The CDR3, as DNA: TGTGCCAGCAGCGGATCCTACGAGCAGTACTTC. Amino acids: CASSGSYEQYF.

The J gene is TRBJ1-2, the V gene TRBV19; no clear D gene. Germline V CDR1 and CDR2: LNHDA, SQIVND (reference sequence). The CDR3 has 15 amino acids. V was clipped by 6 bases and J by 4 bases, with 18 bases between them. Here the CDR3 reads CASSPSLDLFYGYTF. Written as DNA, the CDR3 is TGTGCCAGTAGCCCATCGTTGGACCTTTTCTATGGCTACACCTTC.

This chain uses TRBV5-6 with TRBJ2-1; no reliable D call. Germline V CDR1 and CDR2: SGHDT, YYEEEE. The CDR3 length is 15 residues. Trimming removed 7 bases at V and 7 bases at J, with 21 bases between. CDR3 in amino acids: CASPDPILSYNEQFF. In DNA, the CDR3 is TGTGCCAGCCCGGACCCGATACTTTCATATAATGAGCAGTTCTTC.

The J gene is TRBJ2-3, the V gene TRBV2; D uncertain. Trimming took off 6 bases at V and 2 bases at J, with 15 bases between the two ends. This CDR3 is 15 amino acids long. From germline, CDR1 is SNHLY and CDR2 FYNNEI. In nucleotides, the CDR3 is TGTGCCAGCAGGGACGTTTATGGAGACACAGATACGCAGTATTTT. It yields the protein CASRDVYGDTDTQYF.

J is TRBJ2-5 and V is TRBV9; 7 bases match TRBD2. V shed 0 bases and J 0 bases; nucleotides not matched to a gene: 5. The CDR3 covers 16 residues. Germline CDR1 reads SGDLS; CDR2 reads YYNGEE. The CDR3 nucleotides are TGTGCCAGCAGCGTAGATGGGGGAGGGTACCAAGAGACCCAGTACTTC. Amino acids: CASSVDGGGYQETQYF.

The CDR3, as DNA: TGTGCCAGCAGTTTATCGGGGGGCCCCCAAGAGACCCAGTACTTC. Translating gives CASSLSGGPQETQYF. This rearrangement joins TRBV27 to TRBJ2-5, with D possibly called TRBD1 or TRBD2 (6 bases each). Between the trimmed V and J ends, which lost 0 bases and 1 base, there was a span of 9 bases. Germline CDR1 MNHEY, CDR2 SMNVEV (reference sequence). There are 15 residues in the CDR3.

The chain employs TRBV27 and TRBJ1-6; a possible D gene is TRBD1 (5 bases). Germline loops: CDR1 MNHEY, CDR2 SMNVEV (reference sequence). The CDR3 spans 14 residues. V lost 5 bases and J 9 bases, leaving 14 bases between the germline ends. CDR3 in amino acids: CASSPSRGSSPLHF. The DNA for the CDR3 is TGTGCCAGCAGTCCGTCCCGGGGGTCTTCACCCCTCCACTTT.

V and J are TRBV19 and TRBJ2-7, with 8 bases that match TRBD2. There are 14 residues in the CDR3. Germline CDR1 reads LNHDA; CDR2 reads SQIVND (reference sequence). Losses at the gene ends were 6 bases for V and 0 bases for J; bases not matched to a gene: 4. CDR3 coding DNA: TGTGCCAGTAGATTGACTAGCGTCTCCTACGAGCAGTACTTC. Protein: CASRLTSVSYEQYF.

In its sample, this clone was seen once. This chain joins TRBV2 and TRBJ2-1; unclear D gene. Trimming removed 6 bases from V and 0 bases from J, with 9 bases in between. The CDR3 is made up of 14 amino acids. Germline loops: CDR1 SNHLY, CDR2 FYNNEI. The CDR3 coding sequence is TGTGCCAGCAGCGACGTGCCCTCCTACAATGAGCAGTTCTTC. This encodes CASSDVPSYNEQFF.

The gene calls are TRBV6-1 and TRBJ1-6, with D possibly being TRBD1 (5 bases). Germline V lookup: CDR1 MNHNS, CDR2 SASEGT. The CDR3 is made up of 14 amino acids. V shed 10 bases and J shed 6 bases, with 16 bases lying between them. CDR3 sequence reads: CATRVGGTNSPLHF. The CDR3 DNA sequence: TGTGCCACCAGGGTGGGAGGTACTAATTCACCCCTCCACTTT.

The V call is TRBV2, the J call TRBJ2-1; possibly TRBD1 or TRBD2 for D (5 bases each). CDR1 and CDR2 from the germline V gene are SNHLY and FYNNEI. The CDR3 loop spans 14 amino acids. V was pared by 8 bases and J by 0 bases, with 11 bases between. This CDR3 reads CASLGVSSYNEQFF. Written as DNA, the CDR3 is TGTGCCAGCTTGGGGGTTAGCTCCTACAATGAGCAGTTCTTC.

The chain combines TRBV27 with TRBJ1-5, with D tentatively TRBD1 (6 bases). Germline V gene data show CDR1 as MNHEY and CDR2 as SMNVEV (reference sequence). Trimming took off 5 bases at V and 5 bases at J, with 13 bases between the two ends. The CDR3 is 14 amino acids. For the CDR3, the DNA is TGTGCCAGCAGTCTGGGGGGGCCCCATCAGCCCCAGCATTTT. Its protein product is CASSLGGPHQPQHF.

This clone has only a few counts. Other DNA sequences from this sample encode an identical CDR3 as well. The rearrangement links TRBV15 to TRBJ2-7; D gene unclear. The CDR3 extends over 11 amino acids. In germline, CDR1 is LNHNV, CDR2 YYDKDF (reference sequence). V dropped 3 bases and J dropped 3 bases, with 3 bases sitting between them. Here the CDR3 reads CATSRGYEQYF. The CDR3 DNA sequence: TGTGCCACCAGCAGGGGCTACGAGCAGTACTTC.

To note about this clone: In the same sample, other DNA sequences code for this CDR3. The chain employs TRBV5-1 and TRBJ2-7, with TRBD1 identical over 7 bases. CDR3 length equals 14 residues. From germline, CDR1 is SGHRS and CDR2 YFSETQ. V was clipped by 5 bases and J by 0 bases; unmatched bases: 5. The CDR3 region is CASSWTGGSYEQYF. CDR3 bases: TGCGCCAGCAGTTGGACAGGAGGCTCCTACGAGCAGTACTTC. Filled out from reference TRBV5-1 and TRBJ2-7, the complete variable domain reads KAGVTQTPRYLIKTRGQQVTLSCSPISGHRSVSWYQQTPGQGLQFLFEYFSETQRNKGNFPGRFSGRQFSNSRSEMNVSTLELGDSALYLCASSWTGGSYEQYFGPGTRLTVT.

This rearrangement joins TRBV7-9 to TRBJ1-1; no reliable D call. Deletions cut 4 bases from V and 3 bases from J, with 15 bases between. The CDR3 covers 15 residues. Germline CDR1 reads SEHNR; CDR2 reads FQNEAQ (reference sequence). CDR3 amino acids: CASSSEQVLDTEAFF. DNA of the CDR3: TGTGCCAGCAGCTCCGAACAAGTACTGGACACTGAAGCTTTCTTT.

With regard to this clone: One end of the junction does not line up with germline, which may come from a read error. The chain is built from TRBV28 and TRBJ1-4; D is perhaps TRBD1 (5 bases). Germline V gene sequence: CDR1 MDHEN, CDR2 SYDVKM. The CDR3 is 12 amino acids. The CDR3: CATSEGSEKLFF. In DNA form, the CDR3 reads TGTGCCACCAGTGAGGGGTCTGAAAAACTGTTTTTT.